A single sample gave rise to the 5 T cell receptor beta chains below, sequenced in a study of shared clonotypes between healthy human individuals (dated by TCRdb to 2018 to 2020). The method behind the library was the immunoSEQ multiplex PCR assay. TCRdb re-hosts the immuneACCESS table, in-frame sequences only. Its copies lack some clones; in the studies checked, an unresolved V gene accounts for under half of them, and the cause for the rest is not known. The sample yields about 2.4 million clones; roughly 93% were counted once. Roughly 0.39% of the sample goes to the ten largest clones. Source material: naive CD4+ T cells from PBMCs. Interpreted using the paper, the cell subset or site label stands for: CD45RA+ positively selected. The receptors derive from a man aged 18 to 29 in good health. Some clones in this sample may be carry-over from other donors' samples.

The chain combines TRBV11-3 with TRBJ1-4; D is perhaps TRBD1 (6 bases). Trimming shortened V by 5 bases and J by 2 bases, and 15 bases separated the two germline ends. The CDR3 spans 16 residues. Germline V gives CDR1 SGHNT, CDR2 YENEEA. The CDR3 DNA is TGTGCCAGCAGCCCCGGGACACCTTCTACTAATGAAAAACTGTTTTTT. Protein product: CASSPGTPSTNEKLFF.

The chain joins TRBV6-1 to TRBJ2-4, with TRBD1 matching over 9 bases. There are 14 residues in the CDR3. Losses at the gene ends were 6 bases for V and 9 bases for J; bases not matched to a gene: 9. Germline CDR1 reads MNHNS; CDR2 reads SASEGT. CDR3: CASRRDREGSIQYF. The CDR3 DNA sequence: TGTGCCAGCAGGAGGGACAGGGAAGGAAGCATTCAGTACTTC.

The V gene is TRBV28, the J gene TRBJ1-5; 11 nucleotides agree with TRBD1. The CDR3 spans 16 residues. Germline assignment: CDR1 MDHEN and CDR2 SYDVKM. V lost 5 bases, J lost 2 bases, and 5 bases stayed unmatched. The CDR3 loop reads CASSHGTGGRNQPQHF. In nucleotides, the CDR3 is TGTGCCAGCAGTCATGGGACAGGGGGGCGCAATCAGCCCCAGCATTTT.

The chain recombines TRBV7-3 with TRBJ2-3, with a weak D call TRBD1 (6 bases). This CDR3 region has 16 residues. Per germline, CDR1 SGHTA and CDR2 FQGTGA. Deletions cut 2 bases from V and 5 bases from J, with 17 bases between. CDR3 coding DNA: TGTGCCAGCAGCTTAGGCTTTGGACAGTTGGGAGATACGCAGTATTTT. It is translated as CASSLGFGQLGDTQYF.

The rearrangement uses TRBV4-1 and TRBJ1-1; possible D gene TRBD1, 5 bases. This CDR3 has 16 residues. The V end lost 1 base, the J end lost 4 bases, and 16 bases lay between the germline ends. Germline CDR1 reads MGHRA; CDR2 reads YSYEKL. This CDR3 is CASSQAGLRDITEAFF. The CDR3 bases are TGCGCCAGCAGCCAAGCCGGTCTCAGGGATATCACTGAAGCTTTCTTT.